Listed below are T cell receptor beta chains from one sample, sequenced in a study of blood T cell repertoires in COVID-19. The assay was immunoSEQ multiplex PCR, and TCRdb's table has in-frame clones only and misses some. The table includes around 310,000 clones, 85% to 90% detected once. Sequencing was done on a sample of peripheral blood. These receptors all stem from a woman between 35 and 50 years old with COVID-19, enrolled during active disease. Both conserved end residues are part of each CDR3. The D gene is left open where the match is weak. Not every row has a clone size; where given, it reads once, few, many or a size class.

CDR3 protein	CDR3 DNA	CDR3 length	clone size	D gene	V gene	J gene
CASSLLMSSGNTIYF	TGTGCCAGCAGCTTACTTATGAGCTCTGGAAACACCATATATTTT	15	NA	NA	TRBV7-9	TRBJ1-3
CASSPLAGEIGEQFF	TGTGCCAGCAGCCCACTAGCGGGAGAGATCGGTGAGCAGTTCTTC	15	NA	TRBD2	TRBV7-2	TRBJ2-1
CASSLSFGRGLDYGYTF	TGTGCCAGCAGTCTTTCATTTGGGAGGGGGTTAGACTATGGCTACACCTTC	17	NA	NA	TRBV27	TRBJ1-2
CASSLQSGGGSGNTIYF	TGCGCCAGCAGCTTGCAATCCGGAGGCGGGTCTGGAAACACCATATATTTT	17	NA	NA	TRBV5-1	TRBJ1-3
CASSQGTAGNTIYF	TGTGCCAGCAGCCAAGGGACAGCTGGAAACACCATATATTTT	14	NA	NA	TRBV4-2	TRBJ1-3
CASSLWGRLGGTEAFF	TGTGCCAGCAGTTTATGGGGCAGGCTGGGGGGCACTGAAGCTTTCTTT	16	few	NA	TRBV28	TRBJ1-1
CASSLRYRGPQTQYF	TGTGCCAGCAGCCTTCGCTACAGGGGCCCACAGACCCAGTACTTC	15	NA	TRBD1	TRBV9	TRBJ2-5
CASIHRGDNTEAFF	TGTGCCAGCATCCACAGGGGGGATAACACTGAAGCTTTCTTT	14	NA	TRBD1	TRBV6-5	TRBJ1-1
CATRLAAYEQYF	TGTGCCACGAGACTAGCGGCGTACGAGCAGTACTTC	12	NA	TRBD2	TRBV2	TRBJ2-7
CASSLNWNTGELFF	TGTGCCAGCAGCTTAAACTGGAACACCGGGGAGCTGTTTTTT	14	NA	NA	TRBV7-2	TRBJ2-2
CAIGTGSYEQYF	TGTGCCATCGGGACAGGGTCCTACGAGCAGTACTTC	12	NA	TRBD1	TRBV2	TRBJ2-7
CAGGLQGSNQPQHF	TGTGCCGGAGGCCTGCAGGGGTCAAATCAGCCCCAGCATTTT	14	NA	NA	TRBV28	TRBJ1-5
CASSLETGKDTEAFF	TGCGCCAGCAGCTTGGAAACGGGTAAGGACACTGAAGCTTTCTTT	15	NA	NA	TRBV5-1	TRBJ1-1
CASQAGLQETQYF	TGTGCTAGCCAAGCGGGACTGCAAGAGACCCAGTACTTC	13	NA	TRBD2	TRBV7-7	TRBJ2-5
CASSLAFSAGLGTEAFF	TGCGCCAGCAGCTTGGCCTTCAGTGCAGGGCTAGGCACTGAAGCTTTCTTT	17	NA	NA	TRBV5-1	TRBJ1-1
CASSPVTGPLRGNQPQHF	TGTGCCAGCAGTCCGGTGACAGGTCCCCTTAGGGGCAATCAGCCCCAGCATTTT	18	NA	NA	TRBV27	TRBJ1-5
CASSFMTGGKNTEAFF	TGTGCCAGCAGCTTCATGACAGGGGGAAAGAACACTGAAGCTTTCTTT	16	NA	TRBD1	TRBV7-9	TRBJ1-1
CATSRGARENTEAFF	TGTGCCACCAGCAGAGGGGCGAGGGAGAACACTGAAGCTTTCTTT	15	NA	NA	TRBV15	TRBJ1-1
CAISGEGEKLFF	TGTGCCATCAGTGGCGAGGGAGAAAAACTGTTTTTT	12	NA	NA	TRBV10-3	TRBJ1-4
CASRPGLAQEGTYNEQFF	TGTGCCAGCAGACCGGGACTAGCTCAAGAGGGGACCTACAATGAGCAGTTCTTC	18	NA	TRBD2	TRBV19	TRBJ2-1
CASSILGRPLSTNEKLFF	TGTGCCAGCAGTATCCTCGGGAGGCCCCTTTCAACTAATGAAAAACTGTTTTTT	18	few	NA	TRBV19	TRBJ1-4
CASSRAGGGLRAEQFF	TGTGCCAGCAGTCGAGCGGGGGGCGGTTTACGGGCGGAGCAGTTCTTC	16	NA	TRBD2	TRBV27	TRBJ2-1
CASSQGPTGRNNEQFF	TGTGCCAGCAGCCAAGGACCGACAGGGAGGAACAATGAGCAGTTCTTC	16	NA	NA	TRBV14	TRBJ2-1
CAISEMGQGVGEQFF	TGTGCCATCAGTGAAATGGGACAGGGGGTCGGTGAGCAGTTCTTC	15	NA	TRBD1	TRBV10-3	TRBJ2-1
CASSLYDRYNSPLHF	TGTGCCAGCAGTTTATACGACAGGTATAATTCACCCCTCCACTTT	15	NA	NA	TRBV27	TRBJ1-6
CASSRPYSSHEQYF	TGTGCCAGCAGCCGACCCTACAGTTCCCACGAGCAGTACTTC	14	NA	NA	TRBV6-5	TRBJ2-7
CASKNLTGGSIQPQHF	TGTGCCAGCAAAAACCTAACAGGGGGCTCTATTCAGCCCCAGCATTTT	16	NA	TRBD1	TRBV27	TRBJ1-5
CASSQRQGIDYEQYF	TGCGCCAGCAGCCAAAGGCAGGGGATAGACTACGAGCAGTACTTC	15	few	NA	TRBV4-1	TRBJ2-7
CASTFSGPTDTQYF	TGTGCCAGCACCTTCTCAGGGCCCACAGATACGCAGTATTTT	14	NA	NA	TRBV3-1/TRBV3-2	TRBJ2-3
CASSFSQGQPLHF	TGTGCCAGCAGTTTCTCTCAGGGTCAACCCCTCCACTTT	13	NA	NA	TRBV12-3/TRBV12-4	TRBJ1-6
CASSPRTTGAYGYTF	TGTGCCAGCAGCCCTCGCACGACAGGGGCCTATGGCTACACCTTC	15	NA	TRBD1	TRBV9	TRBJ1-2
CASSLVRGYGYTF	TGTGCCAGCAGCTTAGTCAGGGGGTATGGCTACACCTTC	13	NA	TRBD1	TRBV11-2	TRBJ1-2
CASSLGRSSNSPLHF	TGTGCCAGCAGTTTGGGGCGCAGCTCTAATTCACCCCTCCACTTT	15	NA	NA	TRBV28	TRBJ1-6
CASSRGGAGYNEQFF	TGTGCCAGCAGCCGGGGGGGGGCCGGATACAATGAGCAGTTCTTC	15	NA	TRBD2	TRBV6-2/TRBV6-3	TRBJ2-1
CASSGGGTTDTQYF	TGTGCCAGCAGCGGCGGGGGGACCACAGATACGCAGTATTTT	14	NA	TRBD2	TRBV7-3	TRBJ2-3
CASRTMKGGAYNEQFF	TGTGCCAGCAGAACAATGAAGGGGGGGGCCTACAATGAGCAGTTCTTC	16	NA	NA	TRBV28	TRBJ2-1
CASFARGGSRTEAFF	TGTGCCAGCTTCGCCCGGGGGGGTAGTAGAACTGAAGCTTTCTTT	15	NA	NA	TRBV3-1/TRBV3-2	TRBJ1-1
CASSQGREETQYF	TGTGCCAGCAGCCAAGGCCGGGAGGAGACCCAGTACTTC	13	NA	NA	TRBV11-2	TRBJ2-5
CASSVLAGGTDTQYF	TGTGCCAGCAGTGTCCTAGCGGGGGGTACAGATACGCAGTATTTT	15	NA	TRBD2	TRBV2	TRBJ2-3
CASSPTGGYGYTF	TGCGCCAGCAGCCCGACAGGGGGCTATGGCTACACCTTC	13	NA	TRBD1	TRBV5-1	TRBJ1-2
CASRVAGALYNEQFF	TGTGCCAGCAGAGTAGCGGGGGCCCTATACAATGAGCAGTTCTTC	15	NA	TRBD2	TRBV6-5	TRBJ2-1
CASSLEGRSPNTEAFF	TGTGCCAGCAGTTTGGAGGGCCGCTCCCCGAACACTGAAGCTTTCTTT	16	NA	NA	TRBV27	TRBJ1-1
CAWSPPPRLAATYEQYF	TGTGCCTGGAGTCCTCCGCCCAGGCTAGCGGCAACCTACGAGCAGTACTTC	17	NA	TRBD2	TRBV30	TRBJ2-7
CASLRSRGSGNTIYF	TGTGCCAGCCTAAGATCGCGGGGCTCTGGAAACACCATATATTTT	15	NA	NA	TRBV18	TRBJ1-3
CASSQSNGILKHRGIMNTEAFF	TGCGCCAGCAGTCAATCTAACGGGATCCTAAAACACAGGGGTATTATGAACACTGAAGCTTTCTTT	22	NA	TRBD1	TRBV23-1	TRBJ1-1
CASSLVVSAQETQYF	TGTGCCAGCAGCTTAGTAGTTAGCGCGCAAGAGACCCAGTACTTC	15	once	NA	TRBV7-9	TRBJ2-5
CASSRGQAGYGYTF	TGTGCCAGCAGTCGTGGACAGGCGGGATATGGCTACACCTTC	14	few	TRBD1	TRBV28	TRBJ1-2